A single sample is the source of the 22 T cell receptor beta chains below, sequenced in a study of T-cell memory formation after mild COVID-19. One entry per CDR3 protein, called by TCRdb with MiXCR from the 5' RACE reads. The sample records fewer than 90,000 distinct CDR3 sequences, 11% to 15% being singletons. Sequenced sample: PBMCs or a T cell subset sorted from them (not recorded which). These receptors came from an adult woman who had mild COVID-19 (a few samples of this study predate the infection). Cell type and time point are not known.

The table lists this clonotype with a few counts. This rearrangement joins TRBV12-3 or TRBV12-4 to TRBJ1-1, with a possible D match to TRBD1 (6 bases). This CDR3 spans 15 amino acids. V was trimmed by 6 bases and J by 4 bases, leaving 18 bases between them. This CDR3 reads CASRPREGVGTEAFF. In DNA form, the CDR3 reads TGTGCCAGCAGGCCTAGAGAGGGGGTGGGCACTGAAGCTTTCTTT.

This clonotype was found many times. The chain links TRBV2 to TRBJ2-7; D is possibly TRBD2 (5 bases). Germline V gives CDR1 SNHLY, CDR2 FYNNEI. CDR3 length equals 17 residues. The V end was cut by 2 bases, the J end by 3 bases, with 20 bases between. The CDR3 bases are TGTGCCAGCAGTGAAAGAGGGCTAGTTCTCCGTTTCTACGAGCAGTACTTC. Translation gives CASSERGLVLRFYEQYF.

The sample holds a few counts of this clonotype. The chain recombines TRBV5-6 with TRBJ2-1; 10 nucleotides line up with TRBD2. Germline V lookup: CDR1 SGHDT, CDR2 YYEEEE. This CDR3 spans 16 amino acids. The ends lost 0 bases at V and 7 bases at J; junction bases unmatched: 7. CDR3: CASSLVASGSRNEQFF. As DNA, the CDR3 is TGTGCCAGCAGCTTGGTTGCTAGCGGGAGTCGAAATGAGCAGTTCTTC. Supplemented by reference TRBV5-6 and TRBJ2-1, the full variable domain reads DAGVTQSPTHLIKTRGQQVTLRCSPKSGHDTVSWYQQALGQGPQFIFQYYEEEERQRGNFPDRFSGHQFPNYSSELNVNALLLGDSALYLCASSLVASGSRNEQFFGPGTRLTVL.

For the CDR3, the DNA is TGTGCCAGCATTAACCCCGGGTCCTCTCGGGATGAGCAGTTCTTC. Protein sequence: CASINPGSSRDEQFF. The chain combines TRBV7-9 with TRBJ2-1; D unclear. Per the germline V gene, CDR1 is SEHNR and CDR2 is FQNEAQ (reference sequence). Trimming took off 7 bases at V and 8 bases at J, with 21 bases between the two ends. This CDR3 contains 15 residues.

J is TRBJ1-1 and V is TRBV5-1; no definite D call. The CDR3 spans 15 residues. The V and J ends lost 0 bases and 0 bases respectively, with 9 bases between them. CDR1 is SGHRS, CDR2 YFSETQ, per germline. CDR3 in DNA: TGCGCCAGCAGCTTGGGTGTCAACGTGAACACTGAAGCTTTCTTT. It specifies CASSLGVNVNTEAFF.

The rearrangement uses TRBV7-6 and TRBJ2-7; 7 nucleotides line up with TRBD2. This CDR3 comprises 15 residues. Germline assignment: CDR1 SGHVS and CDR2 FNYEAQ. The V gene end was trimmed by 6 bases and the J gene end by 1 base; junction bases not matched to a gene: 9. The CDR3 region has the DNA TGTGCCAGCAGTACTGATAGCGGGCCATCCTACGAGCAGTACTTC. Translated, it gives CASSTDSGPSYEQYF.

This clonotype has a handful of counts. The rearrangement uses TRBV13 and TRBJ2-3; 7 nucleotides align to TRBD2. V gave up 5 bases and J gave up 6 bases; unmatched junction bases: 11. The CDR3 consists of 15 residues. CDR1 PRHDT and CDR2 FYEKMQ come from the germline V gene (reference sequence). CDR3 protein: CASSPSRAGVDTQYF. For the CDR3, the DNA is TGTGCCAGCAGCCCGTCTCGCGCGGGGGTTGATACGCAGTATTTT.

This clonotype was detected a few times. The chain combines TRBV7-2 with TRBJ1-5, with D unresolved. Trimming took 5 bases from V and 2 from J, leaving 10 bases between them. The CDR3 runs 14 residues. Germline V gene sequence: CDR1 SGHTA, CDR2 FQGNSA. As DNA, the CDR3 is TGTGCCAGCAGCGGTGCAGTAGGCAATCAGCCCCAGCATTTT. This codes for CASSGAVGNQPQHF.

This clonotype has just a few counts. V is TRBV6-2 or TRBV6-3 and J is TRBJ2-7, with 13 positions matching TRBD2. V lost 4 bases, J lost 3 bases, and 12 bases stayed unmatched. Germline CDR1 reads MNHEY; CDR2 reads SVGEGT. This CDR3 comprises 18 residues. The CDR3 bases are TGTGCCAGCAGTTTCTTCGGGACTAGCGGGGCCGTCCTCTACGAGCAGTACTTC. Translation gives CASSFFGTSGAVLYEQYF.

The J gene is TRBJ2-7, the V gene TRBV7-2; maybe TRBD1 (5 bases). Deletions cut 0 bases from V and 3 bases from J, with 12 bases between. The CDR3 loop spans 15 amino acids. Germline CDR1 SGHTA, CDR2 FQGNSA. CDR3 sequence (DNA): TGTGCCAGCAGCTTAGCCGTCAGCCAGGGCTACGAGCAGTACTTC. This codes for CASSLAVSQGYEQYF.

This clonotype was observed a few times. The chain is built from TRBV20-1 and TRBJ2-3; 8 bases are shared with TRBD1. This CDR3 is 15 amino acids long. With V trimmed by 3 bases and J by 4 bases, 9 bases remained unmatched. Per germline, CDR1 DFQATT and CDR2 SNEGSKA (reference sequence). The chain's CDR3 is CSASQHRGLADTQYF. The CDR3 DNA is TGCAGTGCTAGTCAGCACAGGGGGTTGGCAGATACGCAGTATTTT.

A remark on this clonotype: An end of the junction differs from the germline gene, which may be a read error. This chain joins TRBV12-3 or TRBV12-4 and TRBJ1-1; maybe TRBD1 (5 bases). This CDR3 has 13 amino acids. The CDR3 loop reads CASRLGVNTEAFF. The CDR3 DNA sequence: TGTGCCAGCAGGTTAGGGGTGAACACTGAAGCTTTCTTT.

This clonotype was counted a few times. CDR3 sequence reads: CASSFGLQETQYF. DNA for the CDR3: TGTGCCAGCAGTTTCGGGCTGCAAGAGACCCAGTACTTC. The gene calls are TRBV27 and TRBJ2-5; the D is unclear. Germline CDR1 is MNHEY and CDR2 is SMNVEV (reference sequence). The V gene lost 3 bases and the J gene lost 2 bases, with 7 bases spanning the gap. The length of the CDR3 is 13 residues.

This clonotype turned up a few times. This sequence joins TRBV4-1 and TRBJ2-3, with D unresolved. The CDR3 runs 16 residues. Deletions cut 1 base from V and 0 bases from J, with 11 bases between. The germline CDR1 and CDR2 sequences are MGHRA and YSYEKL. The CDR3 is CASSQVKGISTDTQYF. As DNA, the CDR3 is TGCGCCAGCAGCCAAGTTAAGGGTATCAGCACAGATACGCAGTATTTT.

The chain links TRBV5-5 to TRBJ2-3; the match to TRBD1 covers 7 bases. This CDR3 is built from 17 residues. The germline V gene has CDR1 SGHKS and CDR2 YYEKEE (reference sequence). Unmatched junction bases numbered 16, after V lost 4 bases and J lost 5 bases. CDR3 nucleotide sequence: TGTGCCAGCAGCCTACAGGGGACGCCACTGGGGGTAGATACGCAGTATTTT. Amino acid sequence: CASSLQGTPLGVDTQYF.

The chain combines TRBV24-1 with TRBJ2-2; 9 bases align to TRBD1. Trimming at V came to 1 base and at J to 6 bases, leaving 8 bases not matched to a gene. This CDR3 comprises 17 residues. Germline loops: CDR1 KGHDR, CDR2 SFDVKD. CDR3 nucleotide sequence: TGTGCCACCAGTGATTTAGGGACAGGGTATCTTTCCGGGGAGCTGTTTTTT. It translates to CATSDLGTGYLSGELFF.

This clonotype was observed at least ten times. The chain is built from TRBV27 and TRBJ2-1, with 8 bases lining up with TRBD2. Germline CDR1 is MNHEY and CDR2 is SMNVEV (reference sequence). V shed 0 bases and J 9 bases; nucleotides not matched to a gene: 10. This CDR3 is 16 amino acids long. CDR3 bases: TGTGCCAGCAGTTTATCCGGCGGGGGGCCCACCAGTGAGCAGTTCTTC. The encoded protein is CASSLSGGGPTSEQFF.

V usage is TRBV29-1 and J usage is TRBJ2-1; perhaps TRBD2 as D (5 bases). V was trimmed by 6 bases and J by 7 bases, leaving 13 bases between them. This CDR3 is 12 amino acids long. Germline-derived CDR1 and CDR2 are SQVTM and ANQGSEA. The CDR3 sequence is CSVPSGWNEQFF. DNA for the CDR3: TGCAGCGTCCCCTCGGGGTGGAATGAGCAGTTCTTC.

Only a few counts were recorded for this clonotype. J is TRBJ2-3 and V is TRBV6-5, with TRBD1 as a possible D gene (5 bases). The CDR3 has 14 residues. Between the trimmed V and J ends, which lost 4 bases and 0 bases, there was a span of 8 bases. Germline lookup yields CDR1 MNHEY and CDR2 SVGAGI. For the CDR3, the DNA is TGTGCCAGCAGTTGGGGCGCGAGCACAGATACGCAGTATTTT. This encodes CASSWGASTDTQYF.

This clonotype came up a few times. V usage is TRBV6-2 or TRBV6-3 and J usage is TRBJ2-1, with a weak D call TRBD1 (5 bases). V was cut by 2 bases and J by 7 bases, with 9 bases left in between. Germline V lookup: CDR1 MNHEY, CDR2 SVGEGT. This CDR3 has 13 amino acids. The DNA for the CDR3 is TGTGCCAGCAGTTACCAGGGCGAGAATGAGCAGTTCTTC. Translating it yields CASSYQGENEQFF.

The chain combines TRBV4-1 with TRBJ2-5; TRBD2 agrees at 7 bases. Looked up from germline, CDR1 is MGHRA and CDR2 is YSYEKL. The junction had 4 bases not matched to a gene; V was cut back by 4 bases and J by 5 bases. The CDR3 length is 13 residues. The CDR3 is CASSPGLMETQYF. The CDR3 nucleotides read TGCGCCAGCAGCCCGGGACTAATGGAGACCCAGTACTTC.

The rearrangement joins TRBV11-2 to TRBJ1-3; D is unclear. Trimming pared 0 bases from V and 0 bases from J, leaving 6 bases between. Germline V lookup: CDR1 SGHAT, CDR2 FQNNGV. The CDR3 is 15 amino acids. CDR3 region: CASSLDGFSGNTIYF. The DNA for the CDR3 is TGTGCCAGCAGCTTAGATGGGTTCTCTGGAAACACCATATATTTT.